These 27 T cell receptor beta chains were all obtained from the same sample, sequenced in a study of T-cell memory formation after mild COVID-19. TCRdb re-analysed the 5' RACE reads in MiXCR, keeping a single row per CDR3 protein. The sample holds under 700,000 distinct CDR3 sequences; roughly 22% are singletons and the top ten take approximately 13%. Sequencing input: PBMCs or a T cell subset sorted from them (not recorded which). These receptors came from an adult woman who had mild COVID-19 (a few samples of this study predate the infection). Cell type and time point are not known.

In this sample, this clonotype turned up a few times. The rearrangement joins TRBV15 to TRBJ2-1, with 7 bases that match TRBD2. CDR1 LNHNV and CDR2 YYDKDF come from the germline V gene (reference sequence). J gave up 7 bases and V 2 bases, and 2 bases lay outside the gene matches. This CDR3 comprises 13 residues. CDR3 amino acids: CATSRRLANEQFF. CDR3 in DNA: TGTGCCACCAGCAGAAGACTAGCTAATGAGCAGTTCTTC. The entire variable domain, with the rest obtained from reference TRBV15 and TRBJ2-1, is as follows: DAMVIQNPRYQVTQFGKPVTLSCSQTLNHNVMYWYQQKSSQAPKLLFHYYDKDFNNEADTPDNFQSRRPNTSFCFLDIRSPGLGDTAMYLCATSRRLANEQFFGPGTRLTVL.

The chain joins TRBV6-5 to TRBJ2-1; D possibly matches TRBD1 or TRBD2 (6 bases each). Germline CDR1 and CDR2: MNHEY and SVGAGI. CDR3 length: 14 amino acids. The germline V and J ends were trimmed by 8 bases and 5 bases, with 16 bases remaining between them. The CDR3 here is CASGFRRGDNEQFF. Written as DNA, the CDR3 is TGTGCCAGCGGTTTTCGAAGGGGGGACAATGAGCAGTTCTTC.

This rearrangement joins TRBV10-3 to TRBJ2-1; a possible D gene is TRBD1 (6 bases). The V end was cut by 5 bases, the J end by 6 bases, with 14 bases between. Per germline, CDR1 ENHRY and CDR2 SYGVKD. This CDR3 spans 14 amino acids. CDR3 loop: CAISSGVDRNEQFF. CDR3 DNA: TGTGCCATCAGTTCAGGGGTGGATCGCAATGAGCAGTTCTTC.

This clonotype was seen a handful of times. The rearrangement links TRBV27 to TRBJ2-7; 8 nucleotides match TRBD2. Unmatched junction bases numbered 11, after V lost 5 bases and J lost 2 bases. This CDR3 contains 16 residues. Germline V gives CDR1 MNHEY, CDR2 SMNVEV (reference sequence). The DNA of the CDR3 is TGTGCCAGCAGTCCCGCGGGGGGACTAGGTGCCTACGAGCAGTACTTC. Amino acid sequence: CASSPAGGLGAYEQYF.

This clonotype was counted only a few times. The chain uses TRBV5-1 and TRBJ2-7; the D gene is possibly TRBD1 (6 bases). Germline CDR1 and CDR2: SGHRS and YFSETQ. With 4 bases removed from V and 6 bases from J, the gap between germline ends came to 17 bases. The CDR3 totals 14 residues. CDR3 nucleotide sequence: TGCGCCAGCAGCCCCGAGGGGGATGGGCCCGAGCAGTACTTC. It yields the protein CASSPEGDGPEQYF.

The genes are TRBV5-1 and TRBJ2-4; D is unresolved. CDR1 and CDR2 (germline): SGHRS, YFSETQ. The CDR3 sequence is 14 residues long. Trimming pared 2 bases from V and 5 bases from J, leaving 11 bases between. The CDR3 bases are TGCGCCAGCAGCTTCGATACCCTGGAAAACATTCAGTACTTC. The encoded protein is CASSFDTLENIQYF.

This clonotype was recorded a few times. The chain is built from TRBV5-1 and TRBJ1-1; 9 bases are a match to TRBD1. The germline CDR1 and CDR2 sequences are SGHRS and YFSETQ. The CDR3 extends over 14 amino acids. With V trimmed by 4 bases and J by 1 base, 2 bases remained unmatched. The CDR3 here is CASSADRGNTEAFF. The CDR3 DNA reads as TGCGCCAGCAGCGCGGACAGGGGGAACACTGAAGCTTTCTTT.

The chain joins TRBV9 to TRBJ2-2; no reliable D call. Germline CDR1 and CDR2: SGDLS and YYNGEE. CDR3 length: 15 residues. The V gene lost 0 bases and the J gene lost 5 bases, with 11 bases spanning the gap. In DNA form, the CDR3 reads TGTGCCAGCAGCGTAGACGATAGCCCTACCGGGGAGCTGTTTTTT. Translation: CASSVDDSPTGELFF.

The gene calls are TRBV7-8 and TRBJ1-2; tentatively, D is TRBD1 (6 bases). Germline V CDR1 and CDR2: SGHVS, FQNEAQ. V was pared by 5 bases and J by 6 bases, with 19 bases between. The CDR3 spans 15 residues. Here the CDR3 DNA reads TGTGCCAGCAGCCCGCCCTGGATTGGGGGCGATGGCTACACCTTC. It encodes CASSPPWIGGDGYTF.

This clonotype was detected a few times. The chain couples TRBV29-1 to TRBJ1-1; D unclear. Germline CDR1 is SQVTM and CDR2 is ANQGSEA. The ends were cut back, 4 bases at V and 8 bases at J, with 5 bases in the middle. This CDR3 has 9 residues. The CDR3 region is CSVAPEAFF. In DNA form, the CDR3 reads TGCAGCGTTGCCCCCGAAGCTTTCTTT.

This clonotype was recorded a few times. This sequence joins TRBV7-2 and TRBJ1-3; D is uncertain. V was clipped by 1 base and J by 7 bases, with 11 bases between them. CDR1 and CDR2 (germline): SGHTA, FQGNSA. The CDR3 loop spans 14 amino acids. The CDR3 DNA follows: TGTGCCAGCAGCTTAGATTCCTCCCGGAACACCATATATTTT. It yields the protein CASSLDSSRNTIYF.

V usage is TRBV19 and J usage is TRBJ1-1, with 10 bases aligning to TRBD1. The length of the CDR3 is 16 residues. Germline V CDR1 and CDR2: LNHDA, SQIVND (reference sequence). The ends lost 6 bases at V and 0 bases at J; junction bases unmatched: 7. CDR3 in amino acids: CASRDRDRGVNTEAFF. The CDR3 DNA sequence: TGTGCCAGTAGGGACCGGGACAGGGGTGTGAACACTGAAGCTTTCTTT.

The chain links TRBV12-3 or TRBV12-4 to TRBJ1-1, with 7 bases that match TRBD1. The CDR3 runs 15 residues. J was trimmed by 2 bases and V by 7 bases; bases with no gene match: 10. This chain's CDR3 is CASTKRTGLNTEAFF. The CDR3, as DNA: TGTGCCAGCACCAAACGGACAGGCCTAAACACTGAAGCTTTCTTT.

The gene calls are TRBV4-3 and TRBJ2-1, with 9 positions matching TRBD2. The V segment lost 0 bases and the J segment 4 bases; nucleotides outside the gene matches: 7. Germline CDR1 reads LGHNA; CDR2 reads YSLEER. This CDR3 contains 17 residues. Here the CDR3 reads CASSQDRLAGLYNEQFF. The CDR3, as DNA: TGCGCCAGCAGCCAAGACCGGCTAGCGGGATTATACAATGAGCAGTTCTTC.

The genes are TRBV7-9 and TRBJ1-6, with 7 bases lining up with TRBD1. The CDR3 length is 15 residues. Germline loops: CDR1 SEHNR, CDR2 FQNEAQ (reference sequence). The junction had 4 bases not matched to a gene; V was cut back by 2 bases and J by 6 bases. CDR3 amino acids: CASSLSTGANSPLHF. The CDR3 DNA sequence: TGTGCCAGCAGCTTATCTACAGGGGCTAATTCACCCCTCCACTTT.

The chain employs TRBV7-3 and TRBJ1-2, with 9 bases identical to TRBD1. Per the germline V gene, CDR1 is SGHTA and CDR2 is FQGTGA. The ends lost 5 bases at V and 2 bases at J; junction bases unmatched: 6. The CDR3 extends over 15 amino acids. CDR3 region: CASSPTDRGNYGYTF. As DNA, the CDR3 is TGTGCCAGCAGCCCTACGGACAGGGGAAACTATGGCTACACCTTC.

The chain is built from TRBV6-2 or TRBV6-3 and TRBJ2-3; D is undetermined. Germline-derived CDR1 and CDR2 are MNHEY and SVGEGT. The CDR3 extends over 14 amino acids. The ends were cut back, 3 bases at V and 3 bases at J, with 10 bases in the middle. The CDR3 DNA reads TGTGCCAGCAGTTATAAGAAGATTACAGATACGCAGTATTTT. It is translated as CASSYKKITDTQYF.

In this sample, this clonotype turned up a few times. The chain is built from TRBV3-1 and TRBJ2-1; D may be TRBD1 or TRBD2 (5 bases each). Germline V gene data show CDR1 as LGHDT and CDR2 as YNNKEL (reference sequence). The CDR3 loop spans 19 amino acids. V was pared by 4 bases and J by 0 bases, with 22 bases between. CDR3 bases: TGTGCCAGCAGCCGAGGACTGGGGGACGCCCCTATCTCCTACAATGAGCAGTTCTTC. Residues: CASSRGLGDAPISYNEQFF.

This chain links TRBV9 with TRBJ1-1; D gene uncertain. This CDR3 has 13 amino acids. CDR1 and CDR2 (germline): SGDLS, YYNGEE. V shed 0 bases and J shed 3 bases, with 6 bases lying between them. The CDR3 region has the DNA TGTGCCAGCAGCGTAGAAGGGTACACTGAAGCTTTCTTT. Residues: CASSVEGYTEAFF.

At least ten counts were recorded for this clonotype. This sequence joins TRBV6-6 and TRBJ1-1; the D is unclear. The germline V gene encodes CDR1 MNHNY and CDR2 SVGAGI (reference sequence). Trimming took 6 bases from V and 4 from J, leaving 9 bases between them. CDR3 length: 12 amino acids. The CDR3 nucleotides read TGTGCCAGCAGCGGCCGGGGCACTGAAGCTTTCTTT. Residues: CASSGRGTEAFF.

The chain couples TRBV7-2 to TRBJ2-7, with D tentatively TRBD1 or TRBD2 (5 bases each). V lost 5 bases and J 3 bases, leaving 20 bases between the germline ends. Germline V gene data show CDR1 as SGHTA and CDR2 as FQGNSA. This CDR3 region has 16 residues. DNA for the CDR3: TGTGCCAGCAGCGTATACACTCCGGGACCAGACTACGAGCAGTACTTC. As protein: CASSVYTPGPDYEQYF.

This clonotype was observed a handful of times. The chain has TRBV7-6 and TRBJ2-2, with 9 bases identical to TRBD1. CDR1 is SGHVS, CDR2 FNYEAQ, per germline. The CDR3 is 16 amino acids. V was clipped by 5 bases and J by 6 bases; unmatched bases: 10. The CDR3 is CASSKTGGGPPGELFF. The CDR3, as DNA: TGTGCCAGCAGCAAGACAGGGGGGGGGCCCCCCGGGGAGCTGTTTTTT.

There are many counts of this clonotype. V gene TRBV9 combines with J gene TRBJ1-6, with 7 bases identical to TRBD1. V trimming: 7 bases; J trimming: 0 bases; junction bases outside the gene matches: 25. From germline, CDR1 is SGDLS and CDR2 YYNGEE. The CDR3 sequence is 22 residues long. This chain's CDR3 is CASLCNWGQQTGRVSYNSPLHF. In DNA, the CDR3 is TGTGCCAGCCTCTGTAATTGGGGACAGCAAACCGGACGGGTCTCCTATAATTCACCCCTCCACTTT.

In its sample, this clonotype was seen a few times. Here the CDR3 DNA reads TGTGCCATCAGTGAGGGCCTAGCGGGAGTCTACGAGCAGTACTTC. It codes for CAISEGLAGVYEQYF. The V and J genes are TRBV10-3 and TRBJ2-7; the match to TRBD2 covers 10 bases. There are 15 residues in the CDR3. Germline CDR1 ENHRY, CDR2 SYGVKD. The trim removed 2 bases at V and 3 bases at J, leaving 4 bases unmatched.

A few counts support this clonotype. In DNA, the CDR3 is TGTGCCAGCAGCTTATCTAGATGGGATAGCAATCAGCCCCAGCATTTT. Amino acids: CASSLSRWDSNQPQHF. The V call is TRBV7-4, the J call TRBJ1-5; no firm D call. The germline CDR1 and CDR2 sequences are SGHVT and SQSDAQ. CDR3 length: 16 amino acids. Trimming took 2 bases from V and 0 from J, leaving 11 bases between them.

V is TRBV28 and J is TRBJ2-3; 7 nucleotides align to TRBD2. This CDR3 region has 17 residues. V lost 2 bases to trimming and J lost 4 bases; unmatched junction nucleotides: 12. CDR1 MDHEN and CDR2 SYDVKM come from the germline V gene. The chain's CDR3 is CASSLTSAGVNADTQYF. The CDR3 bases are TGTGCCAGCAGTTTAACTTCGGCGGGAGTAAACGCAGATACGCAGTATTTT.

The V call is TRBV5-1, the J call TRBJ2-7, with a tentative D call TRBD2 (6 bases). Trimming left V 5 bases short and J 0 bases short, with 12 bases between. Germline values: CDR1 SGHRS, CDR2 YFSETQ. CDR3 length: 14 amino acids. CDR3 DNA sequence: TGCGCCAGCAGATTAGCGGTAAGCTCCTACGAGCAGTACTTC. This gives the protein CASRLAVSSYEQYF.